A single sample gave rise to the 26 T cell receptor beta chains below, sequenced in a study of radiotherapy plus CTLA-4 blockade in lung cancer. Profiled with immunoSEQ multiplex PCR; TCRdb holds only in-frame clones, not every one. In the table there are 85,000 to 130,000 clones, more than 70% of which are singletons. The sequences come from peripheral blood, collected from a patient treated with radiotherapy plus ipilimumab. The receptors were gathered from a human donor with non-small cell lung cancer that progressed on radiotherapy plus ipilimumab. Some clones in this sample may be carry-over from other donors' samples.

The gene calls are TRBV7-2 and TRBJ2-7; D is unresolved. Germline values: CDR1 SGHTA, CDR2 FQGNSA. V was shortened by 2 bases and J by 3 bases, with 5 bases between the two germline ends. The CDR3 extends over 12 amino acids. The CDR3 coding sequence is TGTGCCAGCAGCTTATCCCTCTACGAGCAGTACTTC. Amino acid sequence: CASSLSLYEQYF.

The chain combines TRBV5-4 with TRBJ2-5; D remains ambiguous. CDR1 is SGHNT and CDR2 is YYREEE in the germline V gene (reference sequence). Trimming pared 3 bases from V and 3 bases from J, leaving 3 bases between. This CDR3 is built from 11 residues. The CDR3 is CASSSKETQYF. Written as DNA, the CDR3 is TGTGCCAGCAGCTCGAAAGAGACCCAGTACTTC. The full variable domain, rest sourced from reference TRBV5-4 and TRBJ2-5, is ETGVTQSPTHLIKTRGQQVTLRCSSQSGHNTVSWYQQALGQGPQFIFQYYREEENGRGNFPPRFSGLQFPNYSSELNVNALELDDSALYLCASSSKETQYFGPGTRLLVL.

The V gene is TRBV7-9, the J gene TRBJ1-1; no firm D call. Looked up from germline, CDR1 is SEHNR and CDR2 is FQNEAQ (reference sequence). The V and J ends lost 5 bases and 11 bases respectively, with 18 bases between them. This CDR3 spans 13 amino acids. The CDR3 region is CASSITNTEEAFF. In DNA form, the CDR3 reads TGTGCCAGCAGCATCACGAACACGGAGGAGGCTTTCTTT. Combining the CDR3 with reference TRBV7-9 and TRBJ1-1 gives the whole variable domain DTGVSQNPRHKITKRGQNVTFRCDPISEHNRLYWYRQTLGQGPEFLTYFQNEAQLEKSRLLSDRFSAERPKGSFSTLEIQRTEQGDSAMYLCASSITNTEEAFFGQGTRLTVV.

V is TRBV7-3 and J is TRBJ2-2, with 8 bases lining up with TRBD2. V shed 4 bases and J 4 bases; nucleotides not matched to a gene: 11. CDR3 length equals 17 residues. Per germline, CDR1 SGHTA and CDR2 FQGTGA. The DNA for the CDR3 is TGTGCCAGCAGCTCACCGGGGGGGTTTGGCCGCACCGGGGAGCTGTTTTTT. Amino acid sequence: CASSSPGGFGRTGELFF.

The gene calls are TRBV7-2 and TRBJ2-5; no reliable D call. The ends were cut back, 5 bases at V and 5 bases at J, with 12 bases in the middle. Looked up from germline, CDR1 is SGHTA and CDR2 is FQGNSA. The CDR3 sequence is 13 residues long. Here the CDR3 DNA reads TGTGCCAGCAGCCTTAGAGCTAGGGAGACCCAGTACTTC. It codes for CASSLRARETQYF.

This sequence joins TRBV11-2 and TRBJ2-1; D ambiguous. In germline, CDR1 is SGHAT, CDR2 FQNNGV. The CDR3 is 13 amino acids. V shed 5 bases and J shed 3 bases, with 8 bases lying between them. The CDR3 is CASSATNYNEQFF. For the CDR3, the DNA is TGTGCCAGCAGCGCGACGAACTACAATGAGCAGTTCTTC.

V gene TRBV11-2 combines with J gene TRBJ2-7; TRBD1 matches 7 bases. Germline assignment: CDR1 SGHAT and CDR2 FQNNGV. Trimming at V came to 7 bases and at J to 8 bases, leaving 17 bases not matched to a gene. The CDR3 covers 15 residues. The CDR3 nucleotides are TGTGCCAGCATTAGACAGGGTGAGGGAAGGGGGCAGCAGTACTTC. Amino acid sequence: CASIRQGEGRGQQYF.

The chain carries TRBV5-1 and TRBJ2-2, with TRBD1 matching 9 bases. The CDR3 consists of 15 residues. J lost 6 bases, V lost 3 bases, and 6 bases had no gene match. The V gene's germline CDR1 is SGHRS and CDR2 YFSETQ. The CDR3 DNA sequence: TGCGCCAGCAGCTCATTACAGGGGGCATCCGGGGAGCTGTTTTTT. It encodes CASSSLQGASGELFF.

The J gene is TRBJ2-3, the V gene TRBV6-5; 10 bases align to TRBD2. The ends lost 7 bases at V and 4 bases at J; junction bases unmatched: 5. CDR1 and CDR2 (germline): MNHEY, SVGAGI. This CDR3 comprises 14 residues. CDR3 nucleotide sequence: TGTGCCAGCAATAGCGGGGGGACTTCAGATACGCAGTATTTT. It translates to CASNSGGTSDTQYF.

The rearrangement uses TRBV30 and TRBJ2-1; 7 bases line up with TRBD1. The CDR3 has 15 amino acids. V gave up 0 bases and J gave up 9 bases; unmatched junction bases: 11. CDR1 and CDR2 (germline): GTSNPN, SVGIG (reference sequence). CDR3 DNA sequence: TGTGCCTGGAGTGTACTTGGGACAGTCCGAGGTGAGCAGTTCTTC. It is translated as CAWSVLGTVRGEQFF. The variable domain in full, with the rest retrieved from reference TRBV30 and TRBJ2-1, is SQTIHQWPATLVQPVGSPLSLECTVEGTSNPNLYWYRQAAGRGLQLLFYSVGIGQISSEVPQNLSASRPQDRQFILSSKKLLLSDSGFYLCAWSVLGTVRGEQFFGPGTRLTVL.

The rearrangement joins TRBV6-5 to TRBJ1-2; a possible D gene is TRBD1 (6 bases). The CDR3 sequence is 15 residues long. Trimming left V 0 bases short and J 4 bases short, with 12 bases between. In germline, CDR1 is MNHEY, CDR2 SVGAGI. The CDR3 protein is CASSYSFGRGYGYTF. DNA of the CDR3: TGTGCCAGCAGTTACTCGTTTGGCAGGGGCTATGGCTACACCTTC.

The gene calls are TRBV5-8 and TRBJ1-5, with 9 bases that match TRBD1. The ends lost 2 bases at V and 1 base at J; junction bases unmatched: 4. CDR3 length: 16 amino acids. Germline lookup yields CDR1 SGHTS and CDR2 YDEGEE. CDR3 coding DNA: TGTGCCAGCAGCTTCCGTGGGACAGGGAGCAATCAGCCCCAGCATTTT. Its translation: CASSFRGTGSNQPQHF.

This clone appeared a single time. The chain combines TRBV18 with TRBJ1-2; possible D gene TRBD1, 5 bases. The CDR3 covers 13 residues. Deletions cut 4 bases from V and 2 bases from J, with 8 bases between. Germline V lookup: CDR1 KGHSH, CDR2 LQKENI. Here the CDR3 reads CASSRGRNYGYTF. DNA for the CDR3: TGTGCCAGCTCACGGGGGAGGAACTATGGCTACACCTTC.

This clone turned up a few times. V and J are TRBV7-8 and TRBJ1-3; D is perhaps TRBD1 (6 bases). Trimming cost V 6 bases and J 3 bases, with 15 bases left between them. CDR1 is SGHVS and CDR2 is FQNEAQ in the germline V gene. The CDR3 length is 15 residues. CDR3 loop: CASSIQGILGNTIYF. In DNA, the CDR3 is TGTGCCAGCAGTATACAGGGTATTCTTGGAAACACCATATATTTT.

The chain recombines TRBV18 with TRBJ1-1; a weak D match, TRBD1 (5 bases). The CDR3 spans 14 residues. The germline V gene has CDR1 KGHSH and CDR2 LQKENI. The V end lost 0 bases, the J end lost 6 bases, and 11 bases lay between the germline ends. The CDR3 coding sequence is TGTGCCAGCTCACCACCGTCCAGGGCCGCTGAAGCTTTCTTT. This encodes CASSPPSRAAEAFF.

The rearrangement links TRBV6-6 to TRBJ2-3; possibly TRBD2 for D (5 bases). V gave up 6 bases and J gave up 2 bases, with 12 bases separating them. The CDR3 runs 14 residues. The germline gives CDR1 MNHNY, CDR2 SVGAGI (reference sequence). The CDR3 sequence is CASRRTYSTDTQYF. CDR3 nucleotide sequence: TGTGCCAGCAGAAGGACTTATTCCACAGATACGCAGTATTTT.

This chain links TRBV7-8 with TRBJ2-6, with D tentatively TRBD2 (6 bases). CDR3 size: 18 residues. V was pared by 6 bases and J by 1 base, with 19 bases between. CDR1 SGHVS and CDR2 FQNEAQ come from the germline V gene. CDR3 in amino acids: CASSNQVGGRSGANVLTF. For the CDR3, the DNA is TGTGCCAGCAGTAATCAGGTTGGAGGGCGATCTGGGGCCAACGTCCTGACTTTC.

This sequence joins TRBV20-1 and TRBJ1-2; D gene ambiguous. The CDR3 sequence is 11 residues long. CDR1 is DFQATT, CDR2 SNEGSKA, per germline (reference sequence). Between the trimmed V and J ends, which lost 7 bases and 1 base, there was a span of 7 bases. CDR3 coding DNA: TGCAGTGTGAGGATTAACTATGGCTACACCTTC. Translation gives CSVRINYGYTF.

CDR3 bases: TGTGCCAGCAGCACCGACAGGGGGCAGGGGCAGTACTTC. It codes for CASSTDRGQGQYF. The chain uses TRBV11-2 and TRBJ2-7; 10 bases line up with TRBD1. This CDR3 contains 13 residues. V was pared by 5 bases and J by 9 bases, with 7 bases of the junction left unmatched. Germline CDR1 SGHAT, CDR2 FQNNGV.

The CDR3 region is CASSTQGNEKLFF. The CDR3 DNA reads as TGTGCCAGCAGTACCCAGGGTAATGAAAAACTGTTTTTT. The chain employs TRBV6-5 and TRBJ1-4, with a tentative D call TRBD1 (5 bases). The CDR3 runs to 13 residues. V shed 5 bases and J shed 4 bases, with 8 bases lying between them. Germline values: CDR1 MNHEY, CDR2 SVGAGI.

V gene TRBV9 combines with J gene TRBJ2-5, with D perhaps matching TRBD1 (6 bases). This CDR3 spans 15 amino acids. Germline V gives CDR1 SGDLS, CDR2 YYNGEE. V was pared by 0 bases and J by 4 bases, with 13 bases between. The CDR3 here is CASSVEGVGGETQYF. CDR3 coding DNA: TGTGCCAGCAGCGTAGAGGGGGTGGGTGGAGAGACCCAGTACTTC. The full variable domain, in which reference TRBV9 and TRBJ2-5 provide the parts outside the CDR3, is DSGVTQTPKHLITATGQRVTLRCSPRSGDLSVYWYQQSLDQGLQFLIQYYNGEERAKGNILERFSAQQFPDLHSELNLSSLELGDSALYFCASSVEGVGGETQYFGPGTRLLVL.

The chain carries TRBV9 and TRBJ1-2; D is possibly TRBD1 (5 bases). Germline CDR1 and CDR2: SGDLS and YYNGEE. Trimming took off 0 bases at V and 8 bases at J, with 17 bases between the two ends. The CDR3 sequence is 15 residues long. CDR3 protein: CASSVEPGRVKGYTF. Here the CDR3 DNA reads TGTGCCAGCAGCGTAGAGCCAGGGAGGGTGAAAGGCTACACCTTC.

The J gene is TRBJ1-2, the V gene TRBV11-2; D is undetermined. CDR1 and CDR2 (germline): SGHAT, FQNNGV. V lost 1 base to trimming and J lost 4 bases, with 13 bases between them. The CDR3 runs to 15 residues. CDR3 sequence (DNA): TGTGCCAGCAGCTTAGGACCCCCAACGACCTATGGCTACACCTTC. This translates into CASSLGPPTTYGYTF.

A few counts support this clone. The chain joins TRBV5-3 to TRBJ2-5, with 9 bases aligning to TRBD1. TRBV5-3 is an open reading frame, and its role is uncertain. Germline trimming cut 5 bases from V and 6 bases from J; bases unmatched to any gene: 14. The CDR3 is made up of 16 amino acids. The CDR3, as DNA: TGTGCCAGAAGGACCTACGGGACAGGGTTACTAAAGACCCAGTACTTC. This codes for CARRTYGTGLLKTQYF.

V usage is TRBV19 and J usage is TRBJ2-7, with 13 positions matching TRBD2. Losses at the gene ends were 6 bases for V and 2 bases for J; bases not matched to a gene: 4. Germline V lookup: CDR1 LNHDA, CDR2 SQIVND (reference sequence). CDR3 length: 15 residues. The CDR3 coding sequence is TGTGCCAGTAGCCTGGGACTAGCGGGGACCTACGAGCAGTACTTC. It codes for CASSLGLAGTYEQYF. Drawing the rest from reference TRBV19 and TRBJ2-7, the complete variable domain is DGGITQSPKYLFRKEGQNVTLSCEQNLNHDAMYWYRQDPGQGLRLIYYSQIVNDFQKGDIAEGYSVSREKKESFPLTVTSAQKNPTAFYLCASSLGLAGTYEQYFGPGTRLTVT.

The rearrangement joins TRBV2 to TRBJ1-2; D is uncertain. V lost 7 bases to trimming and J lost 6 bases, with 12 bases between them. The CDR3 extends over 12 amino acids. The V gene's germline CDR1 is SNHLY and CDR2 FYNNEI. This chain's CDR3 is CASTILENGYTF. The CDR3 DNA reads TGTGCCAGCACAATCCTGGAGAATGGCTACACCTTC.